This T cell receptor (beta chain) came from a study of identical twins. Study-level points and caveats: The authors noted that invariant MAIT and iNKT cells could partly confound zero-insertion analyses.

This clonotype was observed many times. Antigen: not known. Template switching added a universal primer binding site, and final cDNA carried unique molecular identifiers. TCRdb itself ran the 5' RACE reads through MiXCR, one entry per CDR3 protein. The data hold about 450,000 distinct CDR3 sequences, with around a sixth observed a single time. V shed 4 bases and J shed 8 bases, with 12 bases lying between them. The CDR3 length is 14 residues. The receptor was derived from a man in his forties or fifties in good health. The chain employs TRBV12-3 or TRBV12-4 and TRBJ1-6; D unclear. The sequenced material came from naive T cells sorted from blood. The CDR3 DNA reads TGTGCCAGCAGTTCCCGGACCTGGGATTCACCCCTCCACTTT. Translated, it gives CASSSRTWDSPLHF.